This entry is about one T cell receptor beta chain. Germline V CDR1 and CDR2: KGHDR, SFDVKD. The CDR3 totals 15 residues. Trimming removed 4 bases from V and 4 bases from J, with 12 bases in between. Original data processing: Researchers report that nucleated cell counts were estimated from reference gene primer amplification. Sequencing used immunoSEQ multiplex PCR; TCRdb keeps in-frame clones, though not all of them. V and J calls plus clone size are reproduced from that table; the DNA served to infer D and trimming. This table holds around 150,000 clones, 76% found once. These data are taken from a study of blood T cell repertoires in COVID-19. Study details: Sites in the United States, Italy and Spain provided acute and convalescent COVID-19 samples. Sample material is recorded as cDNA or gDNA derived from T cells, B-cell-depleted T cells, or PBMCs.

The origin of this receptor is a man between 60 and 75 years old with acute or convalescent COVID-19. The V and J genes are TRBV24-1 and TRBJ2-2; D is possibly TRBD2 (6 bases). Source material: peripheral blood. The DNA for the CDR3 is TGTGCCACCAGTGACCCCACCGGGGGCACCGGGGAGCTGTTTTTT. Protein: CATSDPTGGTGELFF.